Listed here are 3 T cell receptor beta chains from one sample, sequenced in a study of blood T cell repertoires in COVID-19. Data came from immunoSEQ multiplex PCR; TCRdb stores just in-frame clones and leaves some out. The table records roughly 280,000 clones, just under 90% of them present only once. Sequencing input: PBMCs or T cells enriched from blood (not recorded which). All receptors come from a woman aged 55-70 years who had recovered from COVID-19.

This chain uses TRBV5-1 with TRBJ2-1, with D perhaps TRBD2 (5 bases). Trimming shortened V by 5 bases and J by 8 bases, and 17 bases separated the two germline ends. The CDR3 covers 14 residues. Germline-derived CDR1 and CDR2 are SGHRS and YFSETQ. CDR3 DNA: TGCGCCAGCAGTTGGACTGGGCGTGGGGATGAGCAGTTCTTC. As protein: CASSWTGRGDEQFF.

The chain has TRBV29-1 and TRBJ2-5; D is unclear. The CDR3 is 12 amino acids. V was cut by 6 bases and J by 5 bases, with 13 bases left in between. Germline V CDR1 and CDR2: SQVTM, ANQGSEA. The CDR3 reads CSVGSGTETQYF. Written as DNA, the CDR3 is TGCAGCGTCGGGTCGGGTACGGAGACCCAGTACTTC.

The gene calls are TRBV18 and TRBJ1-1; D unclear. Germline CDR1 is KGHSH and CDR2 is LQKENI. V was cut by 0 bases and J by 11 bases, with 13 bases left in between. There are 13 residues in the CDR3. CDR3 sequence: CASSPPSGRSAFF. CDR3 bases: TGTGCCAGCTCACCACCGTCAGGTCGGTCGGCTTTCTTT. Full variable domain (rest looked up from reference TRBV18 and TRBJ1-1): NAGVMQNPRHLVRRRGQEARLRCSPMKGHSHVYWYRQLPEEGLKFMVYLQKENIIDESGMPKERFSAEFPKEGPSILRIQQVVRGDSAAYFCASSPPSGRSAFFGQGTRLTVV.